The 18 T cell receptor beta chains below come from one sample, sequenced in a study of OX40 agonist ivuxolimab in advanced cancers. Libraries came from the immunoSEQ multiplex PCR assay. The table comes from immuneACCESS by way of TCRdb, which keeps in-frame sequences with V and J called. Part of the clones is missing from these tables; in studies checked, under half for an unresolved V gene and the rest for unknown reasons. This sample lists tens of thousands of clones; 65% to 85% were detected once. Less than 4% of the sample rests with the top ten. The specimen was CD4+ or CD8+ T cells sorted from blood, collected in a trial of the OX40 agonist ivuxolimab. The receptors derive from an adult with an advanced solid tumor such as melanoma, head and neck, liver or kidney cancer.

This chain connects TRBV21-1 to TRBJ1-2; the table names TRBD1, a call not compared with the DNA. TRBV21-1 counts as a pseudogene. The CDR3 is made up of 17 amino acids. This CDR3 reads CASSKRRVKAGGYGYTF. DNA of the CDR3: TGTGCCAGCAGCAAACGCCGGGTTAAGGCAGGGGGCTATGGCTACACCTTC.

The chain links TRBV11-3 to TRBJ1-1; the D is unclear. Germline V gene lookup returns CDR1 SGHNT and CDR2 YENEEA. The CDR3 sequence is 12 residues long. V was clipped by 2 bases and J by 5 bases, with 6 bases between them. The CDR3 DNA is TGTGCCAGCAGCTTATATTCTACTGAAGCTTTCTTT. Translation gives CASSLYSTEAFF.

The rearrangement links TRBV6-5 to TRBJ1-1; 8 nucleotides match TRBD1. CDR1 and CDR2 (germline): MNHEY, SVGAGI. CDR3 length equals 15 residues. V shed 5 bases and J 1 base; nucleotides not matched to a gene: 6. CDR3 region: CASSHRQGKNTEAFF. For the CDR3, the DNA is TGTGCCAGCAGTCATCGACAGGGGAAGAACACTGAAGCTTTCTTT.

This chain uses TRBV7-2 with TRBJ1-2; D gene ambiguous. Trimming removed 2 bases from V and 2 bases from J, with 12 bases in between. The CDR3 consists of 15 residues. Germline V lookup: CDR1 SGHTA, CDR2 FQGNSA. CDR3 DNA sequence: TGTGCCAGCAGCTTAACGGGGAGCTTCAACTATGGCTACACCTTC. It encodes CASSLTGSFNYGYTF.

In this sample, this clone turned up once. The rearrangement links TRBV6-5 to TRBJ1-5; D call uncertain. This CDR3 contains 13 residues. Germline CDR1 MNHEY, CDR2 SVGAGI. The V and J ends lost 5 bases and 6 bases respectively, with 11 bases between them. The CDR3: CASSPREGQPQHF. The CDR3 DNA sequence: TGTGCCAGCAGTCCCCGGGAGGGTCAGCCCCAGCATTTT.

J is TRBJ2-7 and V is TRBV7-3; the D is unclear. CDR3 length: 14 residues. The V end lost 0 bases, the J end lost 7 bases, and 13 bases lay between the germline ends. CDR1 is SGHTA and CDR2 is FQGTGA in the germline V gene. CDR3 sequence reads: CASSLTQWGSEQYF. CDR3 in DNA: TGTGCCAGCAGCTTAACACAGTGGGGAAGTGAGCAGTACTTC.

J is TRBJ2-5 and V is TRBV13, with no clear D. The V end was cut by 3 bases, the J end by 1 base, with 3 bases between. The CDR3 is 12 residues long. Germline-derived CDR1 and CDR2 are PRHDT and FYEKMQ (reference sequence). CDR3 sequence reads: CASSLAQETQYF. In nucleotides, the CDR3 is TGTGCCAGCAGCTTGGCCCAAGAGACCCAGTACTTC. Full variable domain (missing parts from reference TRBV13 and TRBJ2-5): AAGVIQSPRHLIKEKRETATLKCYPIPRHDTVYWYQQGPGQDPQFLISFYEKMQSDKGSIPDRFSAQQFSDYHSELNMSSLELGDSALYFCASSLAQETQYFGPGTRLLVL.

CDR3 protein: CAGQGDGNQPQHF. CDR3 DNA sequence: TGTGCCGGACAGGGGGACGGCAATCAGCCCCAGCATTTT. V and J are TRBV6-1 and TRBJ1-5; TRBD1 agrees at 10 bases. CDR1 is MNHNS and CDR2 is SASEGT in the germline V gene. Losses at the gene ends were 11 bases for V and 2 bases for J; bases not matched to a gene: 3. The CDR3 totals 13 residues.

J is TRBJ2-1 and V is TRBV10-3, with 9 bases matching TRBD1. The CDR3 runs 16 residues. Germline trimming cut 6 bases from V and 4 bases from J; bases unmatched to any gene: 10. Per the germline V gene, CDR1 is ENHRY and CDR2 is SYGVKD. The CDR3 DNA follows: TGTGCCATCAGCCGCAGTTGGGACAGGGTTTACAATGAGCAGTTCTTC. Translating gives CAISRSWDRVYNEQFF.

The chain is built from TRBV5-6 and TRBJ2-3; D is perhaps TRBD1 or TRBD2 (6 bases each). This CDR3 contains 15 residues. CDR1 is SGHDT and CDR2 is YYEEEE in the germline V gene. V was pared by 4 bases and J by 4 bases, with 16 bases between. The CDR3, as DNA: TGTGCCAGCAGCGCTGGGGGGCTATTCGCAGATACGCAGTATTTT. This sequence encodes CASSAGGLFADTQYF.

The chain carries TRBV4-1 and TRBJ1-3; 7 bases align to TRBD1. The CDR3 is 15 residues long. Germline values: CDR1 MGHRA, CDR2 YSYEKL. The ends lost 5 bases at V and 0 bases at J; junction bases unmatched: 4. CDR3 in amino acids: CASSGQVTSGNTIYF. DNA for the CDR3: TGCGCCAGCAGCGGACAGGTGACCTCTGGAAACACCATATATTTT.

The chain combines TRBV19 with TRBJ2-2; 7 bases match TRBD2. J gave up 7 bases and V 6 bases, and 5 bases lay outside the gene matches. Germline lookup yields CDR1 LNHDA and CDR2 SQIVND (reference sequence). The CDR3 has 13 residues. CDR3 DNA sequence: TGTGCCAGTAGCTACGGGGGGTACGGGGAGCTGTTTTTT. This sequence encodes CASSYGGYGELFF.

The chain is built from TRBV7-8 and TRBJ2-7; D gene ambiguous. The germline CDR1 and CDR2 sequences are SGHVS and FQNEAQ. This CDR3 region has 13 residues. V lost 5 bases to trimming and J lost 6 bases, with 14 bases between them. CDR3 in amino acids: CASSPLREGEQYF. The CDR3 DNA is TGTGCCAGCAGCCCCCTAAGGGAAGGCGAGCAGTACTTC. Combining the CDR3 with reference TRBV7-8 and TRBJ2-7 gives the whole variable domain GAGVSQSPRYKVAKRGQDVALRCDPISGHVSLFWYQQALGQGPEFLTYFQNEAQLDKSGLPSDRFFAERPEGSVSTLKIQRTQQEDSAVYLCASSPLREGEQYFGPGTRLTVT.

The chain has TRBV9 and TRBJ1-6, with 9 bases that match TRBD1. Trimming cost V 0 bases and J 9 bases; bases outside gene matches: 4. The CDR3 runs to 15 residues. In germline, CDR1 is SGDLS, CDR2 YYNGEE. CDR3 region: CASSVGGTGSSPLHF. In nucleotides, the CDR3 is TGTGCCAGCAGCGTAGGTGGGACAGGGTCTTCACCCCTCCACTTT.

V and J are TRBV7-9 and TRBJ1-4, with D perhaps TRBD1 (6 bases). The V and J ends lost 4 bases and 7 bases respectively, with 16 bases between them. The CDR3 contains 15 residues. CDR1 and CDR2 from the germline V gene are SEHNR and FQNEAQ (reference sequence). The CDR3 is CASSSTGLGSEKLFF. In nucleotides, the CDR3 is TGTGCCAGCAGCTCAACAGGGTTAGGTAGTGAAAAACTGTTTTTT.

J is TRBJ2-1 and V is TRBV5-1; 9 nucleotides match TRBD2. The CDR3 is made up of 16 amino acids. The V segment lost 4 bases and the J segment 0 bases; nucleotides outside the gene matches: 5. The germline gives CDR1 SGHRS, CDR2 YFSETQ. Here the CDR3 DNA reads TGCGCCAGCAGCCCAGCGGGGGGCTCCTCCTACAATGAGCAGTTCTTC. Translation: CASSPAGGSSYNEQFF.

This chain connects TRBV5-1 to TRBJ2-3; the D gene is possibly TRBD2 (7 bases). V lost 0 bases and J 6 bases, leaving 20 bases between the germline ends. This CDR3 contains 17 residues. Per germline, CDR1 SGHRS and CDR2 YFSETQ. The CDR3 region has the DNA TGCGCCAGCAGCTTGGCGGGGGCGGGGGCCCCCGGGGATACGCAGTATTTT. This translates into CASSLAGAGAPGDTQYF.

CDR3 nucleotide sequence: TGCGCCAGCAGCCAAGATTTCGGAGGGGCTGCCTACAATGAGCAGTTCTTC. It codes for CASSQDFGGAAYNEQFF. The genes are TRBV4-3 and TRBJ2-1, with D possibly being TRBD2 (6 bases). The CDR3 length is 17 residues. With 0 bases removed from V and 2 bases from J, the gap between germline ends came to 14 bases. Germline assignment: CDR1 LGHNA and CDR2 YSLEER.